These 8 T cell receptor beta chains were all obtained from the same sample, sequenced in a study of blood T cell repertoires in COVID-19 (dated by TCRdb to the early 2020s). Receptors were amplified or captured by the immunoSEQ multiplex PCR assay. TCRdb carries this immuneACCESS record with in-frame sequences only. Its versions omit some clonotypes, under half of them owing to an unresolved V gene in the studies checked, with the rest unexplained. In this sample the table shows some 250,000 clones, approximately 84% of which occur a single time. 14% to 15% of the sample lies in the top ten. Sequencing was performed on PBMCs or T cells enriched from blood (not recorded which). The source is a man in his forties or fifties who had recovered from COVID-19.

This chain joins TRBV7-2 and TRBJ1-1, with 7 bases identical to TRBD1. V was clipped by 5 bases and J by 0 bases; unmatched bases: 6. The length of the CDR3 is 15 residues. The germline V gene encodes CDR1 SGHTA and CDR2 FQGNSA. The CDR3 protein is CASSPQTGLNTEAFF. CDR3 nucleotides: TGTGCCAGCAGCCCTCAGACAGGGCTGAACACTGAAGCTTTCTTT.

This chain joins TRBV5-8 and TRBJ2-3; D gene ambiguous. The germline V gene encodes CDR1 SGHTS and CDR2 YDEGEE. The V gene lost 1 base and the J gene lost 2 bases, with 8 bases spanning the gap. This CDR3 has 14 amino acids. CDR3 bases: TGTGCCAGCAGCTTGATGCCAGACACAGATACGCAGTATTTT. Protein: CASSLMPDTDTQYF.

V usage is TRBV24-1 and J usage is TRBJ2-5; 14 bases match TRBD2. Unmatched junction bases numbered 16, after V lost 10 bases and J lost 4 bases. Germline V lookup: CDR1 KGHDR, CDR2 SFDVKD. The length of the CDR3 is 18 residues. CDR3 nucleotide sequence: TGTGCCACATCTGGGACTAGCGGGAGCCCCAGGTTCGGAGAGACCCAGTACTTC. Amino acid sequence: CATSGTSGSPRFGETQYF.

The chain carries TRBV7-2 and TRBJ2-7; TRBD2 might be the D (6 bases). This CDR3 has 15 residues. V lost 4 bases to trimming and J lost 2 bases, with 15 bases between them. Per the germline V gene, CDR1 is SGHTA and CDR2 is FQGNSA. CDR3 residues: CASSSNPGGTYEQYF. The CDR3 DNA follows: TGTGCCAGCAGCTCAAACCCCGGAGGGACCTACGAGCAGTACTTC.

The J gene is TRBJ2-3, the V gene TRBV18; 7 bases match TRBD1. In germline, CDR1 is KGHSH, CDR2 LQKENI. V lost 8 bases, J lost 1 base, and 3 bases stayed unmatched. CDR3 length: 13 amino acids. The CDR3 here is CASEGAGTDTQYF. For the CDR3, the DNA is TGTGCCAGCGAGGGGGCAGGCACAGATACGCAGTATTTT.

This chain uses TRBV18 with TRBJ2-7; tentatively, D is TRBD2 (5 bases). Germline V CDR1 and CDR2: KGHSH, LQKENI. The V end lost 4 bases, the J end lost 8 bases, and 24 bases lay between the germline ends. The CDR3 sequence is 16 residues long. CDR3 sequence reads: CASSRAREYPTYKQYF. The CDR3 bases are TGTGCCAGCTCACGAGCCCGGGAATACCCCACCTATAAGCAGTACTTC.

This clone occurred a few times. The DNA for the CDR3 is TGTGCCAGCAGTGAGGTGAACAGGAACACCGGGGAGCTGTTTTTT. This sequence encodes CASSEVNRNTGELFF. V and J are TRBV6-1 and TRBJ2-2; D ambiguous. Germline CDR1 reads MNHNS; CDR2 reads SASEGT. The CDR3 has 15 amino acids. V was shortened by 3 bases and J by 1 base, with 9 bases between the two germline ends.

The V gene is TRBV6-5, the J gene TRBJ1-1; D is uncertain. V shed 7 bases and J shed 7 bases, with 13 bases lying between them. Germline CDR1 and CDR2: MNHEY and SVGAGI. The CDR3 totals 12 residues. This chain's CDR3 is CASTTLAGEAFF. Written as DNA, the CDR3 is TGTGCCAGCACAACCCTAGCGGGTGAAGCTTTCTTT.